The 20 T cell receptor beta chains below were found in one sample sequenced in a study of cytomegalovirus exposure and HLA in healthy donors. PCR used 60 Vbeta primers and 13 Jbeta primers. Sequenced by immunoSEQ multiplex PCR; TCRdb stores in-frame clones only, minus some. In the table there are about 120,000 clones, 74% of which are singletons. The sample taken for sequencing was PBMCs. Receptors originate from a woman aged 50 to 65 in good health and CMV-seropositive.

The chain combines TRBV6-1 with TRBJ1-5, with 10 bases identical to TRBD1. This CDR3 has 18 residues. Germline values: CDR1 MNHNS, CDR2 SASEGT. V was clipped by 5 bases and J by 0 bases; unmatched bases: 10. The DNA of the CDR3 is TGTGCCAGCAGTCAAGGGGGACAGGGGACATATAGCAATCAGCCCCAGCATTTT. As protein: CASSQGGQGTYSNQPQHF.

The genes are TRBV28 and TRBJ2-7, with TRBD2 identical over 10 bases. The CDR3 covers 15 residues. Trimming took 6 bases from V and 1 from J; bases not matched to a gene: 6. The V gene's germline CDR1 is MDHEN and CDR2 SYDVKM. CDR3 amino acids: CASRPPGLASYEQYF. CDR3 coding DNA: TGTGCCAGCAGGCCCCCGGGACTAGCGTCCTACGAGCAGTACTTC.

The chain combines TRBV28 with TRBJ1-1, with a tentative D call TRBD1 (6 bases). Germline CDR1 and CDR2: MDHEN and SYDVKM. V was cut by 10 bases and J by 2 bases, with 14 bases left in between. The CDR3 is made up of 13 amino acids. The CDR3: CAISGQPNTEAFF. CDR3 nucleotide sequence: TGTGCCATCTCCGGACAGCCAAACACTGAAGCTTTCTTT.

The rearrangement uses TRBV5-1 and TRBJ1-3, with 11 bases fitting TRBD1. The V gene end was trimmed by 3 bases and the J gene end by 2 bases; junction bases not matched to a gene: 7. Germline V gene data show CDR1 as SGHRS and CDR2 as YFSETQ. The CDR3 sequence is 17 residues long. In DNA form, the CDR3 reads TGCGCCAGCAGCTCCCGGACAGGGGGCTCCACTGGAAACACCATATATTTT. It encodes CASSSRTGGSTGNTIYF.

The chain combines TRBV11-2 with TRBJ1-1; D gene uncertain. V lost 2 bases and J lost 2, with 9 bases in between. Germline CDR1 is SGHAT and CDR2 is FQNNGV. This CDR3 contains 14 residues. CDR3 in amino acids: CASSLSGRNTEAFF. In DNA form, the CDR3 reads TGTGCCAGCAGCTTATCTGGCCGTAACACTGAAGCTTTCTTT.

The chain is built from TRBV4-2 and TRBJ1-4; TRBD1 agrees at 7 bases. Unmatched junction bases numbered 3, after V lost 0 bases and J lost 8 bases. The CDR3 sequence is 14 residues long. Germline V gene lookup returns CDR1 LGHNA and CDR2 YNFKEQ. CDR3 protein: CASSQDPRGEKLFF. DNA for the CDR3: TGTGCCAGCAGCCAAGATCCCAGGGGGGAAAAACTGTTTTTT.

V gene TRBV7-8 combines with J gene TRBJ1-5; D is undetermined. Germline V gene data show CDR1 as SGHVS and CDR2 as FQNEAQ. This CDR3 spans 16 amino acids. V lost 0 bases and J 3 bases, leaving 12 bases between the germline ends. For the CDR3, the DNA is TGTGCCAGCAGCTTAGCGCGCTACACTAACAATCAGCCCCAGCATTTT. This codes for CASSLARYTNNQPQHF.

There are a few counts of this clone. The CDR3 reads CASSYGQGADEKLFF. The CDR3 DNA reads TGTGCCAGCAGTTACGGGCAGGGGGCTGATGAAAAACTGTTTTTT. V gene TRBV6-6 combines with J gene TRBJ1-4; 8 bases match TRBD1. J lost 6 bases, V lost 2 bases, and 5 bases had no gene match. The CDR3 sequence is 15 residues long. Germline assignment: CDR1 MNHNY and CDR2 SVGAGI (reference sequence).

V is TRBV28 and J is TRBJ2-7, with TRBD2 matching over 7 bases. This CDR3 is 14 amino acids long. Germline values: CDR1 MDHEN, CDR2 SYDVKM. The V segment lost 7 bases and the J segment 1 base; nucleotides outside the gene matches: 7. CDR3 protein: CASTKGTISYEQYF. DNA for the CDR3: TGTGCCAGCACGAAGGGGACTATATCCTACGAGCAGTACTTC.

This clone showed up just a few times. V usage is TRBV29-1 and J usage is TRBJ2-7; 8 bases match TRBD1. The germline gives CDR1 SQVTM, CDR2 ANQGSEA. Unmatched junction bases numbered 6, after V lost 6 bases and J lost 2 bases. The CDR3 has 13 residues. The CDR3 bases are TGCAGCGTAAGAGACAGGGGCCCCTACGAGCAGTACTTC. Translation gives CSVRDRGPYEQYF.

The chain combines TRBV7-9 with TRBJ2-1; the D is unclear. The CDR3 loop spans 15 amino acids. Trimming shortened V by 0 bases and J by 0 bases, and 6 bases separated the two germline ends. Germline CDR1 SEHNR, CDR2 FQNEAQ (reference sequence). CDR3 sequence reads: CASSLAESSYNEQFF. Here the CDR3 DNA reads TGTGCCAGCAGCTTAGCTGAGAGCTCCTACAATGAGCAGTTCTTC. Together with reference TRBV7-9 and TRBJ2-1, the CDR3 gives the full variable domain: DTGVSQNPRHKITKRGQNVTFRCDPISEHNRLYWYRQTLGQGPEFLTYFQNEAQLEKSRLLSDRFSAERPKGSFSTLEIQRTEQGDSAMYLCASSLAESSYNEQFFGPGTRLTVL.

With respect to this clone: One end of the junction varies from germline; a read error may be responsible. Here the CDR3 DNA reads TGTGCCAGTAGTACTGGGACAGCCCTGAAGACTGAAGCTTTCTTT. It yields the protein CASSTGTALKTEAFF. J is TRBJ1-1 and V is TRBV19; 7 nucleotides match TRBD1. This CDR3 contains 15 residues. The V gene's germline CDR1 is LNHDA and CDR2 SQIVND (reference sequence). Combining the CDR3 with reference TRBV19 and TRBJ1-1 gives the whole variable domain DGGITQSPKYLFRKEGQNVTLSCEQNLNHDAMYWYRQDPGQGLRLIYYSQIVNDFQKGDIAEGYSVSREKKESFPLTVTSAQKNPTAFYLCASSTGTALKTEAFFGQGTRLTVV.

J is TRBJ1-5 and V is TRBV4-1; D gene ambiguous. The CDR3 totals 15 residues. The germline V gene has CDR1 MGHRA and CDR2 YSYEKL. V lost 0 bases to trimming and J lost 0 bases, with 6 bases between them. The CDR3 loop is CASSQDPSSNQPQHF. In nucleotides, the CDR3 is TGCGCCAGCAGCCAAGATCCGAGTAGCAATCAGCCCCAGCATTTT.

This chain links TRBV7-2 with TRBJ1-6, with a possible D match to TRBD1 (5 bases). This CDR3 spans 16 amino acids. Per the germline V gene, CDR1 is SGHTA and CDR2 is FQGNSA. The V end was cut by 7 bases, the J end by 10 bases, with 23 bases between. The CDR3, as DNA: TGTGCCAGCACCGTACGAACAGGTCTCGTAGGATCACCCCTCCACTTT. Translated, it gives CASTVRTGLVGSPLHF. Drawing the rest from reference TRBV7-2 and TRBJ1-6, the complete variable domain is GAGVSQSPSNKVTEKGKDVELRCDPISGHTALYWYRQSLGQGLEFLIYFQGNSAPDKSGLPSDRFSAERTGGSVSTLTIQRTQQEDSAVYLCASTVRTGLVGSPLHFGNGTRLTVT.

J is TRBJ1-1 and V is TRBV7-9, with D uncertain. The CDR3 is made up of 14 amino acids. Trimming left V 1 base short and J 0 bases short, with 6 bases between. CDR1 is SEHNR, CDR2 FQNEAQ, per germline (reference sequence). The CDR3 protein is CASSLVPVNTEAFF. DNA for the CDR3: TGTGCCAGCAGCTTAGTGCCAGTGAACACTGAAGCTTTCTTT.

The genes are TRBV19 and TRBJ1-5; D is unclear. The CDR3 length is 18 residues. Trimming took 3 bases from V and 1 from J, leaving 19 bases between them. The germline gives CDR1 LNHDA, CDR2 SQIVND (reference sequence). CDR3 protein: CASSIFLRGRSSNQPQHF. Written as DNA, the CDR3 is TGTGCCAGTAGTATTTTCTTACGAGGGAGGTCGAGCAATCAGCCCCAGCATTTT.

The chain couples TRBV7-9 to TRBJ1-1; no definite D call. The CDR3 runs to 13 residues. In germline, CDR1 is SEHNR, CDR2 FQNEAQ (reference sequence). The V and J ends lost 2 bases and 6 bases respectively, with 10 bases between them. The CDR3 here is CASSLRLLAEAFF. DNA of the CDR3: TGTGCCAGCAGCTTAAGACTCTTAGCTGAAGCTTTCTTT.

V is TRBV27 and J is TRBJ1-2; no clear D gene. The germline gives CDR1 MNHEY, CDR2 SMNVEV (reference sequence). This CDR3 region has 14 residues. Trimming stripped 5 bases from V and 3 bases from J, with 13 bases between. CDR3 sequence: CASSKQNPDYGYTF. CDR3 coding DNA: TGTGCCAGCAGTAAACAAAACCCAGACTATGGCTACACCTTC.

This clone is a singleton in its sample. The chain recombines TRBV9 with TRBJ2-3, with 8 bases aligning to TRBD1. J gave up 0 bases and V 3 bases, and 6 bases lay outside the gene matches. Germline CDR1 and CDR2: SGDLS and YYNGEE. This CDR3 comprises 16 residues. The CDR3 DNA reads as TGTGCCAGCAGCGCGAGGACAGGGCCTAGCACAGATACGCAGTATTTT. It specifies CASSARTGPSTDTQYF.

This clone was counted between two and nine times. The rearrangement links TRBV11-2 to TRBJ2-5; D possibly corresponds to TRBD2 (5 bases). Germline V gene data show CDR1 as SGHAT and CDR2 as FQNNGV. The CDR3 runs to 14 residues. Trimming left V 2 bases short and J 2 bases short, with 9 bases between. CDR3 sequence (DNA): TGTGCCAGCAGCTTAACTAGTTGGCAAGAGACCCAGTACTTC. Its translation is CASSLTSWQETQYF.